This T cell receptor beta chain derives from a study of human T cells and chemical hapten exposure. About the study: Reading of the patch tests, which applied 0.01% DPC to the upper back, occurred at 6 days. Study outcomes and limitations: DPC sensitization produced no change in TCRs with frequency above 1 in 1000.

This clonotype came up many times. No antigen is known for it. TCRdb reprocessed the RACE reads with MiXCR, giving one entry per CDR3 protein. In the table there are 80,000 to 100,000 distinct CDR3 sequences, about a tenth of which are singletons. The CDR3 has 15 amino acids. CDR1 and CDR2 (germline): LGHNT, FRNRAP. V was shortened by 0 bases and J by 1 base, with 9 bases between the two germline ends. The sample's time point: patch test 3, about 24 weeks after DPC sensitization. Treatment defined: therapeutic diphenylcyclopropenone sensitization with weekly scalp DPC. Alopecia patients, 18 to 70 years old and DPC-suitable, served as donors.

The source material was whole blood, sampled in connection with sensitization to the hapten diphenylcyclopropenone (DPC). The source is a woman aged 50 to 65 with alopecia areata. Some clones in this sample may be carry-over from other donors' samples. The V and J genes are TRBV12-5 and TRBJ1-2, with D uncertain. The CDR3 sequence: CASGLVLAGNYGYTF. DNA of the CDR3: TGTGCTAGTGGTTTGGTCTTGGCCGGTAACTATGGCTACACCTTC.